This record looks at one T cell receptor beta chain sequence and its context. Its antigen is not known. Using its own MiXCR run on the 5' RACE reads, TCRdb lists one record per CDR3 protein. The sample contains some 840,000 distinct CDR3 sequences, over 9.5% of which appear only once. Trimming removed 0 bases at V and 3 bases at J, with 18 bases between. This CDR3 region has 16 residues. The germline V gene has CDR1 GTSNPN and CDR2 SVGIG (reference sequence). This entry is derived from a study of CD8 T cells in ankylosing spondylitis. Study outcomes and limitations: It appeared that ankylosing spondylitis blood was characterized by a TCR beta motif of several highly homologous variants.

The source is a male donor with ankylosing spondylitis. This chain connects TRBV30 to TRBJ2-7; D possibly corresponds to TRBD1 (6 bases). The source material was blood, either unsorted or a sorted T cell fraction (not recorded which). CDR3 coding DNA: TGTGCCTGGAGTGTGGGACATACCCGCAGTGGCTACGAGCAGTACTTC. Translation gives CAWSVGHTRSGYEQYF.